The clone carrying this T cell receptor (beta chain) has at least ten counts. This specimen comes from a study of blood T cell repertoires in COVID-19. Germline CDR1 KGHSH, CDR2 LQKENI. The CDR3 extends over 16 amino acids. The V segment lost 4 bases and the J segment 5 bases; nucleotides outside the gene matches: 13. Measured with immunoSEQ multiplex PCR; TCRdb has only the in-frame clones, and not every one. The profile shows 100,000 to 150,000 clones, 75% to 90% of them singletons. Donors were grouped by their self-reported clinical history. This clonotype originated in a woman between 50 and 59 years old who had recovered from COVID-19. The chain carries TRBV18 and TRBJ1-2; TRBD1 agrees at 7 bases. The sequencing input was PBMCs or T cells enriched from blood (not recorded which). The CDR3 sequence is CASSLGQPSSGYGYTF. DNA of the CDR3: TGTGCCAGCTCACTGGGACAGCCCTCCTCGGGGTATGGCTACACCTTC.